This record covers a single TCR beta chain. The data stem from a study of blood T cell repertoires in COVID-19. Looking at the study overall: The study drew acute and convalescent COVID-19 samples from the United States, Italy and Spain. Sources were T cells, B-cell-depleted T cells, or PBMCs; the material itself was cDNA or gDNA.

Trimming shortened V by 1 base and J by 7 bases, and 5 bases separated the two germline ends. CDR3 length equals 12 residues. Seattle researchers signed up patients amid active infection and tracked them longitudinally. Per the study methods: Estimates of nucleated cell counts were drawn from the amplification of reference gene primers. The table came from immunoSEQ multiplex PCR; TCRdb's copy has only in-frame clones and leaves some out. That table furnishes V, J and clone size, whereas the DNA furnished D and trimming. The data contain around 150,000 clones, around 92% of them singletons. The source is a man between 25 and 39 years old with COVID-19, enrolled during active disease. Sequenced material: peripheral blood. V usage is TRBV12-3 or TRBV12-4 and J usage is TRBJ1-3; the D gene is possibly TRBD1 (5 bases). CDR3 amino acids: CASSLGQNTIYF. The CDR3 DNA is TGTGCCAGCAGTTTAGGACAGAACACCATATATTTT.